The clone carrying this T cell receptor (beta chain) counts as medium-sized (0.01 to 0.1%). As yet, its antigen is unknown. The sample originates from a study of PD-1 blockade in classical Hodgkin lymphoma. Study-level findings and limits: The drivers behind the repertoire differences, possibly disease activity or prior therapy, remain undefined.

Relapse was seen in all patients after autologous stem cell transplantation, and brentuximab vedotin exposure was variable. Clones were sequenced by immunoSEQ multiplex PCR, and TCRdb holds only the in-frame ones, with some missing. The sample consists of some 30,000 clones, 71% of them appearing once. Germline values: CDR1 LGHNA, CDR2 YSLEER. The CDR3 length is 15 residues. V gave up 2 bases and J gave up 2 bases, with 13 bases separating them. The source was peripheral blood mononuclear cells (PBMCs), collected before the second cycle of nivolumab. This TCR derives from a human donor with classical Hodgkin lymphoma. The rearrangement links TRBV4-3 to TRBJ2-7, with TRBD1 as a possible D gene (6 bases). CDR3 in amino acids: CASSQQDSATYEQYF. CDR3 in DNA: TGCGCCAGCAGCCAACAGGACAGCGCTACCTACGAGCAGTACTTC.